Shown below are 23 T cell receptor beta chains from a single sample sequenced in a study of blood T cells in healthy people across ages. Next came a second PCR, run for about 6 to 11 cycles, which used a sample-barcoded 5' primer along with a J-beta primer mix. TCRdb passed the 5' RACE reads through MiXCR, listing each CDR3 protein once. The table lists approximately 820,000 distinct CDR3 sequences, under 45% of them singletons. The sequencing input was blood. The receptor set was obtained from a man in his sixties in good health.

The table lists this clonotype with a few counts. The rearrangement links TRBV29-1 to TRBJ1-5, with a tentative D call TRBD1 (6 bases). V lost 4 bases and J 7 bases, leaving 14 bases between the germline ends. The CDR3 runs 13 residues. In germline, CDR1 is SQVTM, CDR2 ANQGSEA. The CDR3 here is CSVGTAHQQPQHF. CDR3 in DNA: TGCAGCGTTGGGACAGCGCATCAACAGCCCCAGCATTTT.

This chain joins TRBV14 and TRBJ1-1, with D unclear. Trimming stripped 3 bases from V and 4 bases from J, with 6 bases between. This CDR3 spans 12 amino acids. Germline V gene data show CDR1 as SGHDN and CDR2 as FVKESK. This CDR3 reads CASSQWGTEAFF. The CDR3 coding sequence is TGTGCCAGCAGCCAGTGGGGCACTGAAGCTTTCTTT.

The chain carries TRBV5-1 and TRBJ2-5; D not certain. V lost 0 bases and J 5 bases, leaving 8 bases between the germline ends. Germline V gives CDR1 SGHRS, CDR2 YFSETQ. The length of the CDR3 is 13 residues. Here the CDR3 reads CASSLDLSETQYF. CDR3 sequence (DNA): TGCGCCAGCAGCTTGGATCTCTCGGAGACCCAGTACTTC.

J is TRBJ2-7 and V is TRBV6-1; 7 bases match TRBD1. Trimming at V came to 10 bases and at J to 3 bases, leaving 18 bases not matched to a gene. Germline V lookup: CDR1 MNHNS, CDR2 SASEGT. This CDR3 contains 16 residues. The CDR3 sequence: CATRSPPGNRGYEQYF. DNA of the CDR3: TGTGCCACCCGATCGCCACCAGGAAACAGGGGCTACGAGCAGTACTTC.

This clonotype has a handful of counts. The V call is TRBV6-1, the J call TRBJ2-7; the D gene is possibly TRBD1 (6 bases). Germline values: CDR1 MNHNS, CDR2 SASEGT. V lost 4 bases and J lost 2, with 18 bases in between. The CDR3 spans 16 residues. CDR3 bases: TGTGCCAGCAGTGGAACCATTCTAGGGGGAGCCTACGAGCAGTACTTC. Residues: CASSGTILGGAYEQYF.

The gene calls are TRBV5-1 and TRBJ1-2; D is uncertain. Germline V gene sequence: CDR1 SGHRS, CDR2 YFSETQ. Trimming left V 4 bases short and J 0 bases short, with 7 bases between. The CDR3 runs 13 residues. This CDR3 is CASSEPSNYGYTF. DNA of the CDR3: TGCGCCAGCAGCGAGCCGTCTAACTATGGCTACACCTTC.

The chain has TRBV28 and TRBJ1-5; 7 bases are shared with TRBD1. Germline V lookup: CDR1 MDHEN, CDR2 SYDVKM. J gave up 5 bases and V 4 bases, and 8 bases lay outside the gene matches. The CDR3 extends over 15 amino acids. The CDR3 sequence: CASSSGQRNYQPQHF. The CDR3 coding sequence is TGTGCCAGCAGTTCGGGACAGAGGAATTATCAGCCCCAGCATTTT.

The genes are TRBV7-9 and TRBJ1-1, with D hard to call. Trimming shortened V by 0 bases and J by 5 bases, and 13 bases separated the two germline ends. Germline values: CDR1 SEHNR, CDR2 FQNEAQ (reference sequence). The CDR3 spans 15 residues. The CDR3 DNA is TGTGCCAGCAGCTTAGCGGGCGGCATGAGAACTGAAGCTTTCTTT. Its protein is CASSLAGGMRTEAFF.

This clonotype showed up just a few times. The DNA for the CDR3 is TGCGCCAGCAGCCAAGATGGGACCAAAGAGACCCAGTACTTC. Amino acid sequence: CASSQDGTKETQYF. V gene TRBV4-3 combines with J gene TRBJ2-5; perhaps D is TRBD1 or TRBD2 (5 bases each). Trimming left V 0 bases short and J 3 bases short, with 8 bases between. The germline V gene has CDR1 LGHNA and CDR2 YSLEER. The CDR3 covers 14 residues.

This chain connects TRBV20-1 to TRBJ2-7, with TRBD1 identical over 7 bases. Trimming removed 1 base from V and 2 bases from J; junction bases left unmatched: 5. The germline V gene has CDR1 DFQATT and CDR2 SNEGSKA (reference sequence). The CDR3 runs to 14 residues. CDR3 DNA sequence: TGCAGTGCTAGAGGTGGGGACAGCCCCTACGAGCAGTACTTC. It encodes CSARGGDSPYEQYF.

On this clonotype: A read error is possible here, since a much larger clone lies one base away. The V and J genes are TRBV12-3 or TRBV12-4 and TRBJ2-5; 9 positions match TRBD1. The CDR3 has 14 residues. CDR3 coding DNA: TGTGTCAGCAGTCCTCGGGACAGGGCGAGAGAGCAGTACTTC. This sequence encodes CVSSPRDRAREQYF.

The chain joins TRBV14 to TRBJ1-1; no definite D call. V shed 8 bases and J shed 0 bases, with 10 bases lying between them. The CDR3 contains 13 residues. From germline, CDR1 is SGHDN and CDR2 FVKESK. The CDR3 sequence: CASSTMLNTEAFF. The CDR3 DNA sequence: TGTGCCAGCTCAACCATGCTGAACACTGAAGCTTTCTTT.

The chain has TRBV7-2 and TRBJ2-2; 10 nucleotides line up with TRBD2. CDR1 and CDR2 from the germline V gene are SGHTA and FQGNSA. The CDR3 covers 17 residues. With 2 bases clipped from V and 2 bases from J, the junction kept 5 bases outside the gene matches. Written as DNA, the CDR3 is TGTGCCAGCAGCTTATCCCTAGCGGGGGCTAACACCGGGGAGCTGTTTTTT. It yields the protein CASSLSLAGANTGELFF.

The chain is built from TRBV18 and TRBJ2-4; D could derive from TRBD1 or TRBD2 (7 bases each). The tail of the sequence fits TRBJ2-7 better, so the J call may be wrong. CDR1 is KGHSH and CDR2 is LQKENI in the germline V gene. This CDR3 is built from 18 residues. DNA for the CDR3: TGTGCCAGCTCACCTTCGGGACAGCTATTATCCACGGGAGGCGAGCAGTACTTC. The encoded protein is CASSPSGQLLSTGGEQYF.

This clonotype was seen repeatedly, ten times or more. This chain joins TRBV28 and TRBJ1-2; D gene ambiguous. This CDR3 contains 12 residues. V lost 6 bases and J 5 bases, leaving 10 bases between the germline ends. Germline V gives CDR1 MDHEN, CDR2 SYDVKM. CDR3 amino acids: CASSSGGYGYTF. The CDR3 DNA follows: TGTGCCAGCAGCTCCGGAGGGTATGGCTACACCTTC.

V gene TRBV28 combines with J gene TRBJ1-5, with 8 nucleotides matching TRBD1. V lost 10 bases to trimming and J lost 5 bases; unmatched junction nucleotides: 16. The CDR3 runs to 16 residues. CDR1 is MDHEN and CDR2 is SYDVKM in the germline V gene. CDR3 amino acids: CATRAGGVGGDQPQHF. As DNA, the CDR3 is TGTGCCACGCGGGCAGGGGGCGTGGGAGGGGATCAGCCCCAGCATTTT.

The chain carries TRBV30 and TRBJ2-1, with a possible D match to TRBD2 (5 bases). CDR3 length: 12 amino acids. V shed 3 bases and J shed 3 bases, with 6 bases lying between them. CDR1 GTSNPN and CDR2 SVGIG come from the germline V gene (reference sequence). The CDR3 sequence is CAWRDFYNEQFF. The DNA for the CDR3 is TGTGCCTGGAGGGACTTCTACAATGAGCAGTTCTTC. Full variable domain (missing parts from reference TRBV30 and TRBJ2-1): SQTIHQWPATLVQPVGSPLSLECTVEGTSNPNLYWYRQAAGRGLQLLFYSVGIGQISSEVPQNLSASRPQDRQFILSSKKLLLSDSGFYLCAWRDFYNEQFFGPGTRLTVL.

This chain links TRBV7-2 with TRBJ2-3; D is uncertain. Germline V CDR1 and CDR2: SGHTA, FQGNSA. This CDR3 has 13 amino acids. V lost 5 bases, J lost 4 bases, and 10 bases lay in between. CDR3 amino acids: CASSTSSSDTQYF. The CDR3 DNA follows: TGTGCCAGCAGCACATCTAGTTCAGATACGCAGTATTTT.

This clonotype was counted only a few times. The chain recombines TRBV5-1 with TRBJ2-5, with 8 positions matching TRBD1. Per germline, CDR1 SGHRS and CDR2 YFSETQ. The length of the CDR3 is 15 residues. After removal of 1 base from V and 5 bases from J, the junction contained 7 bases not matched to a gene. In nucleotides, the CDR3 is TGCGCCAGCAGCTTGATGGCAGGGGGCGCGGAGACCCAGTACTTC. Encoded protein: CASSLMAGGAETQYF.

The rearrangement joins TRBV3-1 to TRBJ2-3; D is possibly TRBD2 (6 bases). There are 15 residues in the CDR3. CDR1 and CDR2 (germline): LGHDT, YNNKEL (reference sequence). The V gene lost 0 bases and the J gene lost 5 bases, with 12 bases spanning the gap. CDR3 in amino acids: CASSQDPVGGDTQYF. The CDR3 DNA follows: TGTGCCAGCAGCCAAGATCCCGTCGGGGGAGATACGCAGTATTTT.

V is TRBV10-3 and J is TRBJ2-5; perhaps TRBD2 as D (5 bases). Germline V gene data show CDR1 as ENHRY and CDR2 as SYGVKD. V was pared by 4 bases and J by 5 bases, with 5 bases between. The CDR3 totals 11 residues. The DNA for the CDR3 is TGTGCCATCAGTGCGGGGGAGACCCAGTACTTC. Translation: CAISAGETQYF.

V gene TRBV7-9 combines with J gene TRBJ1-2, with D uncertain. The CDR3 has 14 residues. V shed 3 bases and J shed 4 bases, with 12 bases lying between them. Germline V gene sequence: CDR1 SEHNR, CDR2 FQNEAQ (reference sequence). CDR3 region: CASSFAQGIYGYTF. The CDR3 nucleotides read TGTGCCAGCAGCTTTGCCCAAGGGATCTATGGCTACACCTTC.

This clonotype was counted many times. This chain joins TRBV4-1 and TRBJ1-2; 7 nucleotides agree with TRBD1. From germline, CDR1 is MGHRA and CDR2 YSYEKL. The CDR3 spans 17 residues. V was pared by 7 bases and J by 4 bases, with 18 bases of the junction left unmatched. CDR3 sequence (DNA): TGCGCCAGCATCAAGACGATAGTGAGGGGGCCAAGCTATGGCTACACCTTC. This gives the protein CASIKTIVRGPSYGYTF.